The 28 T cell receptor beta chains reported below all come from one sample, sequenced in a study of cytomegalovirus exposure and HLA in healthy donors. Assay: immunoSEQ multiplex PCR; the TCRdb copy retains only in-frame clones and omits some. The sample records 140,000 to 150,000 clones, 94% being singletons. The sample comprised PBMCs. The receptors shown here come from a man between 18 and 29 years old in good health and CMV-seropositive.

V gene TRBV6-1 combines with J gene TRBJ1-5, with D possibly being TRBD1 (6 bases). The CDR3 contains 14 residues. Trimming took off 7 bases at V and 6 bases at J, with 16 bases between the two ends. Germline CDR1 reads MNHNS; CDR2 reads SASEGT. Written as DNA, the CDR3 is TGTGCCAGCATAAGGGGGATCCTAGGTCAGCCCCAGCATTTT. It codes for CASIRGILGQPQHF.

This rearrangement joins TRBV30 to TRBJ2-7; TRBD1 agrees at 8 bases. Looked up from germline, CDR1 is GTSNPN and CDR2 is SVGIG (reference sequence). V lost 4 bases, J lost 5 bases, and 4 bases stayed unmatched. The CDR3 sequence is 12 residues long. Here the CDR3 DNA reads TGTGCCTGGACCGGACAGGGAGACGAGCAGTACTTC. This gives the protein CAWTGQGDEQYF.

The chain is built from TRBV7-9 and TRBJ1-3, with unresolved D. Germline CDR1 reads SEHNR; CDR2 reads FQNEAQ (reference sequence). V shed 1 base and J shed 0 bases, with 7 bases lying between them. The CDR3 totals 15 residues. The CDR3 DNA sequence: TGTGCCAGCAGCTTAGGACTCCACTCTGGAAACACCATATATTTT. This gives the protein CASSLGLHSGNTIYF.

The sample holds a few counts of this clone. The CDR3 loop reads CASRRVSYNEQFF. The CDR3 DNA sequence: TGTGCCAGCAGACGGGTCTCCTACAATGAGCAGTTCTTC. The genes are TRBV27 and TRBJ2-1; D remains unclear. V dropped 6 bases and J dropped 0 bases, with 6 bases sitting between them. The CDR3 has 13 amino acids. From germline, CDR1 is MNHEY and CDR2 SMNVEV (reference sequence).

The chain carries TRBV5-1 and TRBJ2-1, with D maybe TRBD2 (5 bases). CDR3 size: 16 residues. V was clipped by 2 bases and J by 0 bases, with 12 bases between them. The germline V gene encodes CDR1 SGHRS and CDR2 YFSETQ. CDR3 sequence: CASSFVSGSSYNEQFF. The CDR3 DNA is TGCGCCAGCAGCTTCGTTTCTGGGAGCTCCTACAATGAGCAGTTCTTC.

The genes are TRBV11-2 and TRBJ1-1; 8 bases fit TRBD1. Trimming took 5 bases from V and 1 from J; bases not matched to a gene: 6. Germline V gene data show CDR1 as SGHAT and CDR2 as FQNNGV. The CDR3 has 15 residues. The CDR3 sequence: CASSLGGQGNTEAFF. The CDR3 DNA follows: TGTGCCAGCAGCCTAGGTGGACAGGGGAACACTGAAGCTTTCTTT.

Here the CDR3 DNA reads TGTGCCAGCACGGGTTTAAAGACCCAGTACTTC. Translating it yields CASTGLKTQYF. The chain has TRBV2 and TRBJ2-5; D is unclear. The CDR3 runs 11 residues. The germline V gene has CDR1 SNHLY and CDR2 FYNNEI. Trimming left V 7 bases short and J 6 bases short, with 9 bases between.

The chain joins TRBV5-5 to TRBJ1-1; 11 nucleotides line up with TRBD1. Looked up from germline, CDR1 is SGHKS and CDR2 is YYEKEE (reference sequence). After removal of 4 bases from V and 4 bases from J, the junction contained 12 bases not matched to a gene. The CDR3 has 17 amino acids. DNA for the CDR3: TGTGCCAGCAGCCAGGACAGGGGGCGCGTAGGTGGCACTGAAGCTTTCTTT. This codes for CASSQDRGRVGGTEAFF.

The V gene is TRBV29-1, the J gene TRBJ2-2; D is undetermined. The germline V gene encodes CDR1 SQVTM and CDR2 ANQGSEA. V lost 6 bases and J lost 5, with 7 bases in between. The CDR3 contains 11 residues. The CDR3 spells CSVESTGELFF. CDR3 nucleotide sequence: TGCAGCGTCGAGAGTACCGGGGAGCTGTTTTTT.

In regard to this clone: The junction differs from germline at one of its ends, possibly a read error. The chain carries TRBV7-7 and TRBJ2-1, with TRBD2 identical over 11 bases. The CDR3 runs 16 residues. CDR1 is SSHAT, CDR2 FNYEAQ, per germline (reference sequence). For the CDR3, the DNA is TGTGCTAGCAGCCCCGGGACTAGCGGCACCTACAATGAGCAGTTCTTC. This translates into CASSPGTSGTYNEQFF.

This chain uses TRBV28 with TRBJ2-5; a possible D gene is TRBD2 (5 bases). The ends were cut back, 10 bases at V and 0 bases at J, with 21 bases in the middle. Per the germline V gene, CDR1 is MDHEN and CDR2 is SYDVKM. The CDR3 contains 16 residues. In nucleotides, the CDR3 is TGTGCCACCCTATCCGTCGATGGGCGGGACCAAGAGACCCAGTACTTC. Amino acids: CATLSVDGRDQETQYF.

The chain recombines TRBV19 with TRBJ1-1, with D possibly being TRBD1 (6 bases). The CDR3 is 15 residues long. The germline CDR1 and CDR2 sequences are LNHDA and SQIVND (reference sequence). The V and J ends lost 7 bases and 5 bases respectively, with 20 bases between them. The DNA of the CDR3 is TGTGCCAGTATTGGGCAGGGGCCACGAGGGACTGAAGCTTTCTTT. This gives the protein CASIGQGPRGTEAFF.

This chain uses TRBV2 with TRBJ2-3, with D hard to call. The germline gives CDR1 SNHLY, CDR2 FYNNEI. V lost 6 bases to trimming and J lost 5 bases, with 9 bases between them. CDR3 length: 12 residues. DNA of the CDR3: TGTGCCAGCAGGGGCTTCGGAGATACGCAGTATTTT. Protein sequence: CASRGFGDTQYF.

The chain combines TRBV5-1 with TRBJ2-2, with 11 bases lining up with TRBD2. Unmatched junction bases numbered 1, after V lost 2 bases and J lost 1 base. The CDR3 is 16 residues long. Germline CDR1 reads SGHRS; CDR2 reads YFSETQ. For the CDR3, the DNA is TGCGCCAGCAGCTTTACTAGCGGGAGGAACACCGGGGAGCTGTTTTTT. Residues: CASSFTSGRNTGELFF.

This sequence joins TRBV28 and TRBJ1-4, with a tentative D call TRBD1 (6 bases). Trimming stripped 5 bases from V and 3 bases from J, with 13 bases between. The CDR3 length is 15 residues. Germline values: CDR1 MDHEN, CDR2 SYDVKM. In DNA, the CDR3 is TGTGCCAGCAGTACCACAGGGAGTCCTAATGAAAAACTGTTTTTT. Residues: CASSTTGSPNEKLFF.

Here the CDR3 DNA reads TGTGCCAGCAGTTACCGGTTGGGCGGCTACACCTTC. It yields the protein CASSYRLGGYTF. The V and J genes are TRBV6-5 and TRBJ1-2; D not certain. The CDR3 runs 12 residues. Germline CDR1 reads MNHEY; CDR2 reads SVGAGI. Trimming took 2 bases from V and 8 from J, leaving 9 bases between them.

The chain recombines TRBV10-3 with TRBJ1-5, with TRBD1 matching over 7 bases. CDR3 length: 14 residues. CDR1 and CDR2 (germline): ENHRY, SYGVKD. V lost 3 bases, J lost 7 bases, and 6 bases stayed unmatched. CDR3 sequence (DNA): TGTGCCATCAGTGACCTGACAGGGTCCCAGCCCCAGCATTTT. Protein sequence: CAISDLTGSQPQHF.

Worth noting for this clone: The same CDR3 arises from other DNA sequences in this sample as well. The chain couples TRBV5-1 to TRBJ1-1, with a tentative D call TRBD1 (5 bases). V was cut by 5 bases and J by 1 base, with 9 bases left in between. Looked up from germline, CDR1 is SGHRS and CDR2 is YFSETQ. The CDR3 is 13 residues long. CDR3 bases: TGCGCCAGCAGTTTGCAGGGGAACACTGAAGCTTTCTTT. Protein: CASSLQGNTEAFF.

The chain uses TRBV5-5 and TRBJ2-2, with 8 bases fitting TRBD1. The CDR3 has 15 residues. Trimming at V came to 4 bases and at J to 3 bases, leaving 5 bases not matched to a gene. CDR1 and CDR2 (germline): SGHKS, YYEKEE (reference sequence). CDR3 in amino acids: CASSPRQGYTGELFF. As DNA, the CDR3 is TGTGCCAGCAGCCCCCGACAGGGGTACACCGGGGAGCTGTTTTTT.

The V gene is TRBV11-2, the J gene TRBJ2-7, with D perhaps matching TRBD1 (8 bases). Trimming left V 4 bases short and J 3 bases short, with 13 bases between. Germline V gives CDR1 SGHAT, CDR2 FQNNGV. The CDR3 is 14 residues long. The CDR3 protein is CASSSQGGVYEQYF. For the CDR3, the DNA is TGTGCCAGCAGCTCACAGGGGGGGGTCTACGAGCAGTACTTC.

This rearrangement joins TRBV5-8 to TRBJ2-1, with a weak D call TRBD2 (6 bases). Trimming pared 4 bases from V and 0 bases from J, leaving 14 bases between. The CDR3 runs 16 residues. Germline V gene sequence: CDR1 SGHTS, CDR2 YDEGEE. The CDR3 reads CASSPGTYDSYNEQFF. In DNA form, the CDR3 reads TGTGCCAGCAGCCCGGGGACTTATGACTCCTACAATGAGCAGTTCTTC.

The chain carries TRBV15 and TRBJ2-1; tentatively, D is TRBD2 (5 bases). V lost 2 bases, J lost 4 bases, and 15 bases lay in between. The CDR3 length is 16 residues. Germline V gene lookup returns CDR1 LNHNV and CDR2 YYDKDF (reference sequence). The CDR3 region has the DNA TGTGCCACCAGCAGACGGGGTAGTGGCGAGTACAATGAGCAGTTCTTC. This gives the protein CATSRRGSGEYNEQFF.

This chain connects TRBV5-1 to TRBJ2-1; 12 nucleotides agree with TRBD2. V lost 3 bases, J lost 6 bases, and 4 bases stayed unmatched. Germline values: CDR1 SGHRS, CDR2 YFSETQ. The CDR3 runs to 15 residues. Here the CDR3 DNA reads TGCGCCAGCAGCTCGGGACTAGCGGGCTTCAATGAGCAGTTCTTC. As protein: CASSSGLAGFNEQFF.

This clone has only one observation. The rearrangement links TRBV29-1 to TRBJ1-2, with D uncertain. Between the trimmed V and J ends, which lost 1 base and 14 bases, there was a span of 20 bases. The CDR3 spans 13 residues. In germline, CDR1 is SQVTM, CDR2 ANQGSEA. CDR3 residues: CSVEAFGGQAFTF. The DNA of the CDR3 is TGCAGCGTTGAAGCTTTTGGAGGGCAGGCGTTTACCTTC.

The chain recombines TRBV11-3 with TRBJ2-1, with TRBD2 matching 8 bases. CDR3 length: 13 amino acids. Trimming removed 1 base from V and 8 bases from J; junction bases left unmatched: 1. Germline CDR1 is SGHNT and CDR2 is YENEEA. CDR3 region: CASSLAGGYEQFF. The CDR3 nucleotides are TGTGCCAGCAGCTTAGCGGGAGGGTATGAGCAGTTCTTC.

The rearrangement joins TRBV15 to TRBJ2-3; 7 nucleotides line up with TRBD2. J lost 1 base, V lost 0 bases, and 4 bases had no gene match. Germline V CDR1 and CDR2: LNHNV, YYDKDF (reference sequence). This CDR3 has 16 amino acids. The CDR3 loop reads CATSRDFTSGTDTQYF. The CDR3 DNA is TGTGCCACCAGCAGAGATTTCACTAGCGGCACAGATACGCAGTATTTT.

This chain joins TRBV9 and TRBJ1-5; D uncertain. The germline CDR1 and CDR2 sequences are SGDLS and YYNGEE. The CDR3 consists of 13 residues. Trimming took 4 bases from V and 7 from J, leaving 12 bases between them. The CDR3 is CASSIDLGQPQHF. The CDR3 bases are TGTGCCAGCAGCATAGACCTGGGCCAGCCCCAGCATTTT.

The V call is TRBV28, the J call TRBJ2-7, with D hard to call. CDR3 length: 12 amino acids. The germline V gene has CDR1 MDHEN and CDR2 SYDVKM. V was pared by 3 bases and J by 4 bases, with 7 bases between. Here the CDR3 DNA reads TGTGCCAGCAGTTTGCAGGAATACGAGCAGTACTTC. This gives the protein CASSLQEYEQYF.